The 9 T cell receptor beta chains in this list originate from one sample, sequenced in a study of blood T cell repertoires in COVID-19. TCRdb's copy holds only in-frame clones and misses some; the assay was immunoSEQ multiplex PCR. The sample records around 190,000 clones, more than 80% being singletons. The sequenced sample consisted of peripheral blood. Receptor source: a human donor in a cohort sampled during active COVID-19.

The V and J genes are TRBV7-9 and TRBJ2-7; no clear D. This CDR3 region has 16 residues. Germline assignment: CDR1 SEHNR and CDR2 FQNEAQ (reference sequence). V gave up 5 bases and J gave up 2 bases, with 19 bases separating them. The chain's CDR3 is CASSLPLGGGTYEQYF. DNA of the CDR3: TGTGCCAGCAGCCTTCCGCTCGGCGGCGGCACCTACGAGCAGTACTTC.

The rearrangement uses TRBV5-1 and TRBJ1-1; TRBD1 aligns across 9 bases. Germline V gene sequence: CDR1 SGHRS, CDR2 YFSETQ. This CDR3 has 16 amino acids. The junction had 11 bases not matched to a gene; V was cut back by 4 bases and J by 4 bases. The CDR3 is CASSPTPGQGLTEAFF. CDR3 nucleotide sequence: TGCGCCAGCAGCCCCACCCCGGGACAGGGCCTCACTGAAGCTTTCTTT.

The sample holds a few counts of this clone. The chain combines TRBV7-6 with TRBJ2-7; 8 positions match TRBD1. CDR3 length: 14 residues. The germline CDR1 and CDR2 sequences are SGHVS and FNYEAQ. The trim removed 1 base at V and 7 bases at J, leaving 6 bases unmatched. The CDR3, as DNA: TGTGCCAGCAGCTTAGTCACAGGGGGACGGGAGCAGTACTTC. Translated: CASSLVTGGREQYF.

The J gene is TRBJ2-7, the V gene TRBV5-1; 7 positions match TRBD1. The CDR3 runs to 16 residues. Germline CDR1 reads SGHRS; CDR2 reads YFSETQ. The trim removed 0 bases at V and 4 bases at J, leaving 10 bases unmatched. The CDR3 bases are TGCGCCAGCAGCTTGGCCATGTCTCGACAGGGATACGAGCAGTACTTC. It yields the protein CASSLAMSRQGYEQYF.

The DNA for the CDR3 is TGCGCCAGCAGCCAGTCACAGGGTCCGGATTCACCCCTCCACTTT. It codes for CASSQSQGPDSPLHF. The chain joins TRBV5-1 to TRBJ1-6, with a possible D match to TRBD1 (6 bases). The V gene lost 4 bases and the J gene lost 8 bases, with 16 bases spanning the gap. Germline assignment: CDR1 SGHRS and CDR2 YFSETQ. The CDR3 runs to 15 residues.

V gene TRBV5-1 combines with J gene TRBJ2-2; 11 nucleotides agree with TRBD1. Germline trimming cut 2 bases from V and 7 bases from J; bases unmatched to any gene: 4. Per the germline V gene, CDR1 is SGHRS and CDR2 is YFSETQ. CDR3 length: 15 residues. In nucleotides, the CDR3 is TGCGCCAGCAGCTTTGGGACAGGGGGAAACGGGGAGCTGTTTTTT. It codes for CASSFGTGGNGELFF.

V is TRBV6-4 and J is TRBJ1-5; D is ambiguous. Germline values: CDR1 MRHNA, CDR2 SNTAGT. V was cut by 3 bases and J by 5 bases, with 8 bases left in between. The CDR3 consists of 13 residues. This chain's CDR3 is CASSEAVDQPQHF. The CDR3 DNA reads as TGTGCCAGCAGTGAGGCGGTTGATCAGCCCCAGCATTTT.

The V call is TRBV9, the J call TRBJ2-1; D is perhaps TRBD2 (7 bases). The CDR3 runs 16 residues. With 3 bases removed from V and 4 bases from J, the gap between germline ends came to 17 bases. Germline V gives CDR1 SGDLS, CDR2 YYNGEE. CDR3 protein: CASSGTRGAPYNEQFF. DNA of the CDR3: TGTGCCAGCAGCGGGACCCGGGGGGCCCCTTACAATGAGCAGTTCTTC.

This sequence joins TRBV5-1 and TRBJ2-7, with D maybe TRBD2 (6 bases). Germline V gives CDR1 SGHRS, CDR2 YFSETQ. There are 14 residues in the CDR3. Trimming removed 3 bases at V and 2 bases at J, with 12 bases between. Written as DNA, the CDR3 is TGCGCCAGCAGCTGGGGGGACGCTCCCTACGAGCAGTACTTC. Translated: CASSWGDAPYEQYF.